The next 2 T cell receptor beta chains were all read from a single sample in a study of spatial heterogeneity in lung cancer. Each CDR3 protein is one row after TCRdb ran MiXCR on the 5' RACE reads. The profile covers some 41,000 distinct CDR3 sequences, with around 7% appearing a single time and around two fifths taken by the ten largest. As for time point: sample taken at primary tumor resection. Material: PBMCs, obtained at surgery. These TCRs come from a female donor with early-stage non-small cell lung cancer.

The table lists this clonotype with a few counts. The chain has TRBV27 and TRBJ1-6; tentatively, D is TRBD1 (5 bases). Trimming shortened V by 4 bases and J by 4 bases, and 14 bases separated the two germline ends. The CDR3 totals 16 residues. The germline V gene has CDR1 MNHEY and CDR2 SMNVEV (reference sequence). Here the CDR3 DNA reads TGTGCCAGCAGTTCCCCCCAGACAGAATATAATTCACCCCTCCACTTT. Its translation: CASSSPQTEYNSPLHF.

This clonotype was recorded at least ten times. J is TRBJ1-6 and V is TRBV28; D not resolved. This CDR3 region has 12 residues. The germline V gene has CDR1 MDHEN and CDR2 SYDVKM. The V end lost 6 bases, the J end lost 12 bases, and 12 bases lay between the germline ends. The CDR3 loop is CASRGGLEPLHF. The CDR3, as DNA: TGTGCCAGCAGAGGCGGCTTGGAACCCCTCCACTTT.